Listed below are T cell receptor beta chains from one sample, sequenced in a study of post-analysis software for immune sequencing data. Each CDR3 protein gets one entry after TCRdb re-called the PCR reads with MiXCR. The table lists around 400,000 distinct CDR3 sequences, less than 40% of them singletons. Sequencing input: blood. The receptor source for this set is a girl under 18 with multiple sclerosis. Each CDR3 is given with its conserved first and last residue. The order of the fields is clone size, J gene, V gene, CDR3 length, D gene, CDR3 protein, CDR3 DNA. A D gene is named only where the DNA matches it firmly. Not every row has a clone size; where given, it reads once, few, many or a size class.

>NA|TRBJ2-1|TRBV20-1|14|TRBD1
CSASPGQGHNEQFF
TGCAGTGCTAGCCCGGGACAGGGCCACAATGAGCAGTTCTTC
>NA|TRBJ2-6|TRBV12-3/TRBV12-4|18|TRBD2
CASSMGGSFKSGANVLTF
TGTGCCAGCAGTATGGGGGGGTCATTCAAATCTGGGGCCAACGTCCTGACTTTC
>NA|TRBJ1-6|TRBV30|14|TRBD1
CAWSQGQGVSPLHF
TGTGCCTGGAGCCAGGGACAGGGAGTGTCACCCCTCCACTTT
>few|TRBJ1-1|TRBV11-1|16|NA
CASSLGDALTRTEAFF
TGTGCCAGCAGCTTAGGGGATGCCCTAACCCGGACCGAAGCTTTCTTT
>once|TRBJ2-2|TRBV27|14|TRBD2
CATAMAGGPGELFF
TGTGCCACGGCCATGGCGGGGGGGCCCGGGGAGCTGTTTTTT
>NA|TRBJ1-1|TRBV5-1|14|NA
CANSSRGSDTEAFF
TGCGCCAACAGCTCCAGGGGCTCTGACACTGAAGCTTTCTTT
>few|TRBJ1-4|TRBV6-5|15|NA
CASSRDTRVIEKLFF
TGTGCCAGCAGTCGGGACACCCGAGTGATCGAAAAACTGTTTTTT
>NA|TRBJ1-1|TRBV6-6|11|NA
CASRPGPKAFF
TGTGCCAGCAGACCCGGGCCTAAAGCTTTCTTT
>NA|TRBJ1-3|TRBV7-2|16|NA
CASSLGRRGSGNTIYF
TGTGCCAGCAGCTTAGGCCGACGGGGCTCTGGAAACACCATATATTTT
>NA|TRBJ2-7|TRBV7-2|13|NA
CASSWAVSYEQYF
TGTGCCAGCAGCTGGGCGGTCTCCTACGAGCAGTACTTC
>NA|TRBJ2-1|TRBV29-1|15|NA
CSVEESGPAYNEQFF
TGCAGCGTTGAAGAATCGGGGCCCGCCTACAATGAGCAGTTCTTC
>NA|TRBJ2-5|TRBV5-6|14|NA
CASSFGRVQETQYF
TGTGCCAGCAGCTTTGGACGGGTTCAAGAGACCCAGTACTTC
>NA|TRBJ2-7|TRBV3-1|11|NA
CASSQLHEQYF
TGTGCCAGCAGCCAACTCCACGAGCAGTACTTC
>NA|TRBJ2-1|TRBV5-1|18|TRBD2
CASSGGLAGGPRYNEQFF
TGCGCCAGCAGCGGTGGACTAGCGGGGGGGCCGAGGTACAATGAGCAGTTCTTC
>NA|TRBJ2-1|TRBV7-2|18|TRBD2
CASSLMAGGPLSYNEQFF
TGTGCCAGCAGCTTAATGGCGGGGGGGCCTCTCTCCTACAATGAGCAGTTCTTC
>once|TRBJ2-4|TRBV28|18|NA
CASSLWSGSRKAKNIQYF
TGTGCCAGCAGTTTATGGTCAGGGAGCAGGAAAGCCAAAAACATTCAGTACTTC
>NA|TRBJ1-5|TRBV28|16|NA
CASSLQGRGRYQPQHF
TGTGCCAGCAGTTTACAAGGACGGGGCCGTTATCAGCCCCAGCATTTT
>NA|TRBJ2-2|TRBV9|16|NA
CASSRGRGPDTGELFF
TGTGCCAGCAGCCGGGGGCGGGGTCCCGACACCGGGGAGCTGTTTTTT
>few|TRBJ2-7|TRBV20-1|15|TRBD1
CSARGDRGPITEQYF
TGCAGTGCTAGGGGCGACAGGGGTCCCATCACTGAGCAGTACTTC
>NA|TRBJ1-1|TRBV12-3/TRBV12-4|14|NA
CASSLRRGTAEAFF
TGTGCCAGCAGCCTCCGAAGGGGGACGGCTGAAGCTTTCTTT